Below, one T cell receptor (beta chain) is given with its context. The CDR3 contains 14 residues. The germline V gene has CDR1 SNHLY and CDR2 FYNNEI. V lost 7 bases and J lost 5, with 12 bases in between. Clones were sequenced by immunoSEQ multiplex PCR, and TCRdb holds only the in-frame ones, with some missing. The data contain 250,000 to 350,000 clones, over 75% of them singletons. This sample was included in a study of blood T cell repertoires in COVID-19. Turning to the study itself: COVID-19 samples, acute and convalescent, were from the United States, Italy and Spain. Sources were T cells, B-cell-depleted T cells, or PBMCs; the material itself was cDNA or gDNA.

Sample: PBMCs or T cells enriched from blood (not recorded which). The sequence came from a woman aged 25 to 45 who had recovered from COVID-19. V usage is TRBV2 and J usage is TRBJ1-6, with unresolved D. The CDR3 loop is CASIPRYNNSPLHF. The CDR3 region has the DNA TGTGCCAGCATCCCCAGGTACAATAATTCACCCCTCCACTTT.